The clone carrying this T cell receptor beta chain was seen many times. Sample time point: longitudinal time-point 2. This CDR3 region has 16 residues. V lost 2 bases, J lost 0 bases, and 4 bases stayed unmatched. Germline V gene sequence: CDR1 DFQATT, CDR2 SNEGSKA (reference sequence). Synthesis of cDNA used 5'RACE (with 10-nucleotide random UMIs). One entry per CDR3 protein results from TCRdb running MiXCR on the 5' RACE reads. The repertoire holds some 60,000 distinct CDR3 sequences, with about 10% as singletons. The data derive from a study of neurological immune-mediated disorders. The sequenced sample was PBMCs. The sequence derives from a man aged 30 to 45 in good health. The chain combines TRBV20-1 with TRBJ2-3; 11 bases fit TRBD2. The chain's CDR3 is CSARMTSGESTDTQYF. The DNA for the CDR3 is TGCAGTGCTAGAATGACTAGCGGGGAGAGCACAGATACGCAGTATTTT.